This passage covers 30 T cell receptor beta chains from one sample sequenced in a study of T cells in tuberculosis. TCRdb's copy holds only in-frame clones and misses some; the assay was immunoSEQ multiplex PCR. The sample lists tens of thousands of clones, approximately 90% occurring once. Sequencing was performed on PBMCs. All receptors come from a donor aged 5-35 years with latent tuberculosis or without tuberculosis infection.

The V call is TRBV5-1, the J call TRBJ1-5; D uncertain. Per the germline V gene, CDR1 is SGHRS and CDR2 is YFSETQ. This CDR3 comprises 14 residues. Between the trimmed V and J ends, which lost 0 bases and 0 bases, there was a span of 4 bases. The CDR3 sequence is CASSLGSSNQPQHF. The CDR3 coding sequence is TGCGCCAGCAGCTTGGGCAGTAGCAATCAGCCCCAGCATTTT. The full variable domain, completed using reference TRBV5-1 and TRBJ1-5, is KAGVTQTPRYLIKTRGQQVTLSCSPISGHRSVSWYQQTPGQGLQFLFEYFSETQRNKGNFPGRFSGRQFSNSRSEMNVSTLELGDSALYLCASSLGSSNQPQHFGDGTRLSIL.

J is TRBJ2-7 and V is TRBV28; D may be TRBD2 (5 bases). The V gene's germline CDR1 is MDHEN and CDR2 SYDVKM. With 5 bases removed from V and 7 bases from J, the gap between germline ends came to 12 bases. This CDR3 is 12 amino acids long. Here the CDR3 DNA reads TGTGCCAGCAGTATCGGACTGGGGGAGCAGTACTTC. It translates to CASSIGLGEQYF.

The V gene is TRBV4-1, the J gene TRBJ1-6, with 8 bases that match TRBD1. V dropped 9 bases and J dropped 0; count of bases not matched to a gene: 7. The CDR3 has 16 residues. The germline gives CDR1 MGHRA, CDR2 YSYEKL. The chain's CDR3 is CASTGGTASYNSPLHF. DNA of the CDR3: TGCGCCAGTACAGGGGGGACGGCCTCCTATAATTCACCCCTCCACTTT.

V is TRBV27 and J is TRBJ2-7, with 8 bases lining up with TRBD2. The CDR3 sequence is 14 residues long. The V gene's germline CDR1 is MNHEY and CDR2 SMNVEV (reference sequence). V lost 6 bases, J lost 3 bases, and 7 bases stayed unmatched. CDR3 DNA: TGTGCCAGCAGCCCCGGGACTAGACTCTACGAGCAGTACTTC. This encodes CASSPGTRLYEQYF.

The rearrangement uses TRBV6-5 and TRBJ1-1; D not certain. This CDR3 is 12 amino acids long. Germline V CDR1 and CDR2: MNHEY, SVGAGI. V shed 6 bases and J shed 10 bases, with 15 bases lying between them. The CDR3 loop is CASSTPGGRAFF. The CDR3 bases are TGTGCCAGCAGCACACCGGGAGGGCGAGCTTTCTTT.

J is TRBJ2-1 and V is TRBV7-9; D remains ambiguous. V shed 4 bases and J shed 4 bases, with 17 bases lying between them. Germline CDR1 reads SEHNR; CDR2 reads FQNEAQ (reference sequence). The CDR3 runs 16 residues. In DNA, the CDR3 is TGTGCCAGCAGCTCCCCTGACGGGTATTGGTACAATGAGCAGTTCTTC. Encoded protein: CASSSPDGYWYNEQFF.

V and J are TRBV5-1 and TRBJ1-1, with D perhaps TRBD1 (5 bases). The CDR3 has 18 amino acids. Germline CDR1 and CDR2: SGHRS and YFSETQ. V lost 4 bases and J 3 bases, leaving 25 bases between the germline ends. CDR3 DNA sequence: TGCGCCAGCAGCGGGAGGGACGGAGGGCGCCCTGTGGACACTGAAGCTTTCTTT. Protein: CASSGRDGGRPVDTEAFF.

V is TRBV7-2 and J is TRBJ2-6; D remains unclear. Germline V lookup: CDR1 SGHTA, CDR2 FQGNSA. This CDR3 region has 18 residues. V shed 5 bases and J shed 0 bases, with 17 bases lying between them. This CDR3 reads CASSPLPPPISGANVLTF. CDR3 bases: TGTGCCAGCAGCCCTCTCCCCCCACCTATCTCTGGGGCCAACGTCCTGACTTTC.

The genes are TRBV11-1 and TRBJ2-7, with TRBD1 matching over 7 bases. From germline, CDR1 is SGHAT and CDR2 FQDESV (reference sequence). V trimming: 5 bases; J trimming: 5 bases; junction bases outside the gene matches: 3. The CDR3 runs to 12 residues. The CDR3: CASSADRDEQYF. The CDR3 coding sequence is TGTGCCAGCAGCGCCGACAGGGACGAGCAGTACTTC.

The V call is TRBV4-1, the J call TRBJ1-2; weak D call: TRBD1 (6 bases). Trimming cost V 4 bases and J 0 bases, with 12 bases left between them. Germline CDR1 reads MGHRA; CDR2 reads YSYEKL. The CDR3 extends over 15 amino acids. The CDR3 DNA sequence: TGCGCCAGCAGCCTTCCCACAGGGCCTAACTATGGCTACACCTTC. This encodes CASSLPTGPNYGYTF.

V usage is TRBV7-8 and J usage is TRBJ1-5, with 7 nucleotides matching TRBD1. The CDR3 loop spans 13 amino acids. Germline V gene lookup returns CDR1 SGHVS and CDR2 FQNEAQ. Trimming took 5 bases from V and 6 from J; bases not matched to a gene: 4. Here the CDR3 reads CASSKTGPQPQHF. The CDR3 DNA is TGTGCCAGCAGCAAGACAGGGCCTCAGCCCCAGCATTTT.

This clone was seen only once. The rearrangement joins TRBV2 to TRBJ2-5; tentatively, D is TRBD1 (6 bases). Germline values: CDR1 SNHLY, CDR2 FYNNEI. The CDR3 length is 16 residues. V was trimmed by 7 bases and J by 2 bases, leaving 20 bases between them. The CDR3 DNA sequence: TGTGCCAGCAACCCGCGATGGGGGCAGACTCAAGAGACCCAGTACTTC. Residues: CASNPRWGQTQETQYF.

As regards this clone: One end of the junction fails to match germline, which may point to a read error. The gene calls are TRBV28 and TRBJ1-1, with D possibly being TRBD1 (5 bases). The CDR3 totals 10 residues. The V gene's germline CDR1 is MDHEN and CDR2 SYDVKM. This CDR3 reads CASSFLGPLF. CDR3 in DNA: TGTGCCAGCAGTTTCCTGGGGCCCCTCTTT.

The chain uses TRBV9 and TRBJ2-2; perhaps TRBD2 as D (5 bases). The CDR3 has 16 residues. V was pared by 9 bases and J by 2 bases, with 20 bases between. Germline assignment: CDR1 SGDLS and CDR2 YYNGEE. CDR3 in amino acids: CATHFGPLANTGELFF. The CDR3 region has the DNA TGTGCCACCCATTTCGGGCCGCTAGCTAACACCGGGGAGCTGTTTTTT.

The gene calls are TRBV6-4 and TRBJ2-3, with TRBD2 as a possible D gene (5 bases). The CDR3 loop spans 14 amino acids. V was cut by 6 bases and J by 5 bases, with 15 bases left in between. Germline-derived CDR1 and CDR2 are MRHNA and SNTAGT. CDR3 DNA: TGTGCCAGCAGGTTCCCAGCGGTTGTAGATACGCAGTATTTT. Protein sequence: CASRFPAVVDTQYF.

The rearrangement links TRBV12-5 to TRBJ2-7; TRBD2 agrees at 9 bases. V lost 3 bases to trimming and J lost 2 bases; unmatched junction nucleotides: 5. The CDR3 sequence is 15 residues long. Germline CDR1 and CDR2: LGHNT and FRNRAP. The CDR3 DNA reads TGTGCTAGTGGTTTCTATAGCGGGAGTCCCTACGAGCAGTACTTC. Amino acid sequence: CASGFYSGSPYEQYF.

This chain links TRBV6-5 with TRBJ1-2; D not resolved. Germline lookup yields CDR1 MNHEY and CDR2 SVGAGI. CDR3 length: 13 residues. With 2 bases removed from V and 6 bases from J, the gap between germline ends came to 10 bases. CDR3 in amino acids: CASSYRVFDGYTF. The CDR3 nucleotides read TGTGCCAGCAGTTACCGGGTATTTGATGGCTACACCTTC.

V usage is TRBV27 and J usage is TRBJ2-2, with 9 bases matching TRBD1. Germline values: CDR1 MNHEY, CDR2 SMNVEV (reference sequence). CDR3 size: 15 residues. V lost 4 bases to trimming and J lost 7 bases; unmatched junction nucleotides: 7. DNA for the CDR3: TGTGCCAGCAGTTCACAGGGGGCTGGGAACGGGGAGCTGTTTTTT. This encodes CASSSQGAGNGELFF.

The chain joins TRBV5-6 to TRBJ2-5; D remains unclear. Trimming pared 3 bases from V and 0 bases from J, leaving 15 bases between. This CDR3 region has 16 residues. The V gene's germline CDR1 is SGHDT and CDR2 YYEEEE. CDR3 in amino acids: CASSWRDGPYQETQYF. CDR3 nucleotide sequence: TGTGCCAGCAGCTGGAGAGACGGCCCGTACCAAGAGACCCAGTACTTC.

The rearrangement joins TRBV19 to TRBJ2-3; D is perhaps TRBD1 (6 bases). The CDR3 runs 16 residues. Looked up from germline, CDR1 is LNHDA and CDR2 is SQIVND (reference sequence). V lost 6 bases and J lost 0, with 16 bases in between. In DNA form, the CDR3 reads TGTGCCAGTAGCGGACAGACCCGAATAAGCACAGATACGCAGTATTTT. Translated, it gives CASSGQTRISTDTQYF.

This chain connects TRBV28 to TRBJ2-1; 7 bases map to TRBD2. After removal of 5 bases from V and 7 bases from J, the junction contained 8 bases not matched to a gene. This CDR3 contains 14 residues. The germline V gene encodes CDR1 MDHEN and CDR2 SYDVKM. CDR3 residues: CASSPWEGGNEQFF. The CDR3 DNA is TGTGCCAGCAGTCCTTGGGAGGGTGGGAATGAGCAGTTCTTC.

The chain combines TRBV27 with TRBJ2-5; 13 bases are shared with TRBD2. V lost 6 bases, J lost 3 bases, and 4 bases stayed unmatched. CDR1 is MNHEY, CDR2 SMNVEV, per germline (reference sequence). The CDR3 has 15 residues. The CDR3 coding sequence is TGTGCCAGCAGGTTACTAGCGGGGGGGAAAGAGACCCAGTACTTC. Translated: CASRLLAGGKETQYF.

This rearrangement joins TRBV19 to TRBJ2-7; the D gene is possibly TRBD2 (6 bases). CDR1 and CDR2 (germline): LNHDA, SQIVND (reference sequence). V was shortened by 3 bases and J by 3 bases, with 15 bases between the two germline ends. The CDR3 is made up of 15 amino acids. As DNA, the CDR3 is TGTGCCAGTAGTATGGCAGGAGGGGCGGGCTACGAGCAGTACTTC. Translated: CASSMAGGAGYEQYF.

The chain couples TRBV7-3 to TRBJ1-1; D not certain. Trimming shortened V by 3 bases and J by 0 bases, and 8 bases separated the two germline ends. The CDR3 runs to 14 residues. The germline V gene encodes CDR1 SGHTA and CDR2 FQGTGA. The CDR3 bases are TGTGCCAGCAGCTTTCGCCTAATGAACACTGAAGCTTTCTTT. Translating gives CASSFRLMNTEAFF.

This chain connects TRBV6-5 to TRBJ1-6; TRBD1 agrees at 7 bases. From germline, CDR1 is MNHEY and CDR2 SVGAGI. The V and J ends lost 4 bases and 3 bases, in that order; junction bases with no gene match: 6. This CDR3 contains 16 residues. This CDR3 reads CASSWDRGLYNSPLHF. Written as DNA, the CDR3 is TGTGCCAGCAGTTGGGACAGAGGCCTCTATAATTCACCCCTCCACTTT.

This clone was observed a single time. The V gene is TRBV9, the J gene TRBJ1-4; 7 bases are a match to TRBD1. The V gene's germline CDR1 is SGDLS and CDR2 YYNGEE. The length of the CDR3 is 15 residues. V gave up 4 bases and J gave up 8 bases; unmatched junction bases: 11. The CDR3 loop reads CASSSEGTVSEKLFF. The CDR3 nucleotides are TGTGCCAGCAGCTCAGAGGGGACAGTTTCCGAAAAACTGTTTTTT.

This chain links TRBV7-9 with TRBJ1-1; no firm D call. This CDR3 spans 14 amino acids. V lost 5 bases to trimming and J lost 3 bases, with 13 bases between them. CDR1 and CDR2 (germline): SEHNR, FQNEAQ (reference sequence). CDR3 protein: CASSNTNEDTEAFF. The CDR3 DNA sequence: TGTGCCAGCAGCAACACTAACGAGGACACTGAAGCTTTCTTT. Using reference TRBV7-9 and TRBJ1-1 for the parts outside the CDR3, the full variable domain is DTGVSQNPRHKITKRGQNVTFRCDPISEHNRLYWYRQTLGQGPEFLTYFQNEAQLEKSRLLSDRFSAERPKGSFSTLEIQRTEQGDSAMYLCASSNTNEDTEAFFGQGTRLTVV.

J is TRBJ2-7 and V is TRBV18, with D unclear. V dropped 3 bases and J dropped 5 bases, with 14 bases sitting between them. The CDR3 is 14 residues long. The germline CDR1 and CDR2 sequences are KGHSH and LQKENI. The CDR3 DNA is TGTGCCAGCTCACCTTCATCCCAACATGACGAGCAGTACTTC. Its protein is CASSPSSQHDEQYF. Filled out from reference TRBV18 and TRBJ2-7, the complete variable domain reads NAGVMQNPRHLVRRRGQEARLRCSPMKGHSHVYWYRQLPEEGLKFMVYLQKENIIDESGMPKERFSAEFPKEGPSILRIQQVVRGDSAAYFCASSPSSQHDEQYFGPGTRLTVT.

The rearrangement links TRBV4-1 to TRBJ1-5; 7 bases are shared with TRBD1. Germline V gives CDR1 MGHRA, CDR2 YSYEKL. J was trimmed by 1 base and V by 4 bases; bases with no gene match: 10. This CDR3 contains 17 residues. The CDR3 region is CASSPGDRVGSNQPQHF. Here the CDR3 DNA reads TGCGCCAGCAGCCCCGGCGACAGGGTGGGAAGCAATCAGCCCCAGCATTTT.

The CDR3 region has the DNA TGTGCCAGCAGCGAAAAGACTAGCGGGGGGACAGAGACCCAGTACTTC. Protein sequence: CASSEKTSGGTETQYF. The rearrangement uses TRBV9 and TRBJ2-5; TRBD2 matches 13 bases. CDR1 SGDLS and CDR2 YYNGEE come from the germline V gene. CDR3 length: 16 residues. Trimming took 3 bases from V and 4 from J; bases not matched to a gene: 6.